This T cell receptor beta chain appears in the sequencing data of a study of T cell changes during pregnancy in multiple sclerosis. The CDR3 covers 15 residues. The ends were cut back, 1 base at V and 0 bases at J, with 9 bases in the middle. From germline, CDR1 is LGHNA and CDR2 YSLEER. Sequencing used immunoSEQ multiplex PCR; TCRdb keeps in-frame clones, though not all of them. There are about 70,000 clones in the sample; 90% to 95% occur only once, and more than 1.4% lies in the top ten. The chain uses TRBV4-3 and TRBJ1-1; possible D gene TRBD1, 5 bases. The receptor was derived from a female donor with multiple sclerosis, enrolled in a pregnancy study. Sample: peripheral blood, taken after pregnancy. CDR3 in DNA: TGCGCCAGCAGCCAAGTTGCAGGGCTGAACACTGAAGCTTTCTTT. Protein sequence: CASSQVAGLNTEAFF.